One sample yielded the 8 T cell receptor beta chains listed below, sequenced in a study of cytomegalovirus exposure and HLA in healthy donors. The PCR used 60 Vbeta and 13 Jbeta primers. This table comes from immunoSEQ multiplex PCR, and its TCRdb copy is limited to in-frame clones, with some not included. The sample records about 170,000 clones, approximately 76% being singletons. The sequenced sample consisted of PBMCs. These receptors all stem from a woman under 30 in good health and CMV-seropositive.

The chain couples TRBV7-2 to TRBJ2-1, with 14 positions matching TRBD2. The V segment lost 5 bases and the J segment 3 bases; nucleotides outside the gene matches: 3. The germline V gene encodes CDR1 SGHTA and CDR2 FQGNSA. This CDR3 is built from 16 residues. CDR3 in amino acids: CASSGGTSGGYNEQFF. The CDR3 DNA reads TGTGCCAGCAGCGGCGGGACTAGCGGGGGCTACAATGAGCAGTTCTTC.

V gene TRBV27 combines with J gene TRBJ2-5; D might be TRBD2 (5 bases). The CDR3 extends over 15 amino acids. Germline CDR1 and CDR2: MNHEY and SMNVEV (reference sequence). The ends were cut back, 6 bases at V and 5 bases at J, with 19 bases in the middle. CDR3 sequence reads: CASSYTVGRVETQYF. The DNA of the CDR3 is TGTGCCAGCAGCTACACAGTTGGGCGGGTGGAGACCCAGTACTTC.

V is TRBV18 and J is TRBJ2-5; 8 nucleotides align to TRBD1. CDR1 is KGHSH and CDR2 is LQKENI in the germline V gene. CDR3 length: 15 residues. With 3 bases clipped from V and 2 bases from J, the junction kept 5 bases outside the gene matches. This chain's CDR3 is CASSPQGQGQETQYF. The CDR3 bases are TGTGCCAGCTCACCTCAAGGACAGGGTCAAGAGACCCAGTACTTC.

The CDR3 nucleotides are TGTGCCAGCAGTTACGCCGGGACTTTCAACACTGAAGCTTTCTTT. Amino acids: CASSYAGTFNTEAFF. The chain is built from TRBV6-6 and TRBJ1-1, with D possibly being TRBD1 (5 bases). Deletions cut 2 bases from V and 2 bases from J, with 12 bases between. The CDR3 totals 15 residues. CDR1 and CDR2 (germline): MNHNY, SVGAGI (reference sequence).

This chain connects TRBV4-1 to TRBJ1-1; D is possibly TRBD1 (6 bases). V was trimmed by 3 bases and J by 0 bases, leaving 14 bases between them. The CDR3 runs 16 residues. Germline CDR1 MGHRA, CDR2 YSYEKL. The CDR3 here is CASSQHNEGVNTEAFF. The CDR3, as DNA: TGCGCCAGCAGCCAGCATAATGAGGGGGTGAACACTGAAGCTTTCTTT.

V and J are TRBV5-4 and TRBJ2-1; 9 positions match TRBD2. This CDR3 region has 13 residues. Germline lookup yields CDR1 SGHNT and CDR2 YYREEE (reference sequence). The V segment lost 5 bases and the J segment 3 bases; nucleotides outside the gene matches: 0. The CDR3 reads CASRLAGYNEQFF. Here the CDR3 DNA reads TGTGCCAGCAGACTAGCGGGCTACAATGAGCAGTTCTTC.

V is TRBV6-1 and J is TRBJ1-6, with TRBD1 matching 7 bases. The CDR3 runs to 14 residues. J was trimmed by 8 bases and V by 6 bases; bases with no gene match: 7. Germline V gene sequence: CDR1 MNHNS, CDR2 SASEGT. CDR3 coding DNA: TGTGCCAGCAGGAGCGGACAGGCAGATTCACCCCTCCACTTT. Its translation is CASRSGQADSPLHF.

This chain connects TRBV5-1 to TRBJ2-5; D perhaps matches TRBD2 (6 bases). The end of the DNA is better explained by TRBJ2-7, so the J call may be wrong. Germline CDR1 SGHRS, CDR2 YFSETQ. This CDR3 has 13 residues. The CDR3 DNA reads as TGCGCCAGCAGCTTGATGGCGGAGGGCGAGCAGTACTTC. Its protein product is CASSLMAEGEQYF.